This TCR beta chain was retrieved from a study of cytomegalovirus exposure and HLA in healthy donors. Trimming at V came to 1 base and at J to 5 bases, leaving 4 bases not matched to a gene. CDR1 is LNHNV, CDR2 YYDKDF, per germline (reference sequence). CDR3 length: 14 residues. Primers included in the PCR were 60 Vbeta and 13 Jbeta primers. Assay used: immunoSEQ multiplex PCR; TCRdb lists only in-frame clones, some missing. The profile shows 150,000 to 200,000 clones, 70% to 85% of them singletons. The receptor was derived from a boy younger than 10 in good health and CMV-seronegative. Sequenced material: PBMCs. The chain is built from TRBV15 and TRBJ1-2; 7 positions match TRBD1. In nucleotides, the CDR3 is TGTGCCACCAGCAGAGCGGGGACAGAGTATGGCTACACCTTC. It encodes CATSRAGTEYGYTF.